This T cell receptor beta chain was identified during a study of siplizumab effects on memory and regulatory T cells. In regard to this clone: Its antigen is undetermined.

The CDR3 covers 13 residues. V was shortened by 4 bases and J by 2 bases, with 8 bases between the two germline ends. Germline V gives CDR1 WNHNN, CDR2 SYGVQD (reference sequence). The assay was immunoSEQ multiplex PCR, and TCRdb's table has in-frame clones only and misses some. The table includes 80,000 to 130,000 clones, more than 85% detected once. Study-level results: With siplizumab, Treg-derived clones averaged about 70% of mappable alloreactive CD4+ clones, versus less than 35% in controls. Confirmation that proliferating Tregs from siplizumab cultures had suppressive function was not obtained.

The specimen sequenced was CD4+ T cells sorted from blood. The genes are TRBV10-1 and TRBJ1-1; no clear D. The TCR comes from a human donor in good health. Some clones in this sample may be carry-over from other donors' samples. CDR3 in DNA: TGCGCCAGCAGTGTAAAGGCAAACACTGAAGCTTTCTTT. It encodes CASSVKANTEAFF.